Each of the 2 T cell receptor beta chains below was sequenced from the same sample in a study of siplizumab effects on memory and regulatory T cells. Libraries were prepared by immunoSEQ multiplex PCR; TCRdb keeps only in-frame clonotypes and omits some of them. This sample carries 100,000 to 110,000 clones, about 94% of them seen once, and the ten largest clones take approximately 1.5%. Sequenced sample: non-Treg CD4+ T cells sorted from blood. These receptors originate from a human donor in good health.

This clone has only one observation. The rearrangement uses TRBV19 and TRBJ2-7; 8 positions match TRBD2. From germline, CDR1 is LNHDA and CDR2 SQIVND (reference sequence). The V gene end was trimmed by 9 bases and the J gene end by 2 bases; junction bases not matched to a gene: 9. The CDR3 runs to 14 residues. CDR3 residues: CASARGGVTYEQYF. The CDR3 DNA is TGTGCCAGCGCCCGGGGGGGGGTAACCTACGAGCAGTACTTC.

This chain uses TRBV7-9 with TRBJ2-4; D remains unclear. Deletions cut 3 bases from V and 1 base from J, with 16 bases between. The CDR3 sequence is 17 residues long. CDR1 SEHNR and CDR2 FQNEAQ come from the germline V gene (reference sequence). The CDR3 DNA is TGTGCCAGCAGCTTGTTCCTGGCCGGTGGGGCCAAAAACATTCAGTACTTC. It is translated as CASSLFLAGGAKNIQYF.